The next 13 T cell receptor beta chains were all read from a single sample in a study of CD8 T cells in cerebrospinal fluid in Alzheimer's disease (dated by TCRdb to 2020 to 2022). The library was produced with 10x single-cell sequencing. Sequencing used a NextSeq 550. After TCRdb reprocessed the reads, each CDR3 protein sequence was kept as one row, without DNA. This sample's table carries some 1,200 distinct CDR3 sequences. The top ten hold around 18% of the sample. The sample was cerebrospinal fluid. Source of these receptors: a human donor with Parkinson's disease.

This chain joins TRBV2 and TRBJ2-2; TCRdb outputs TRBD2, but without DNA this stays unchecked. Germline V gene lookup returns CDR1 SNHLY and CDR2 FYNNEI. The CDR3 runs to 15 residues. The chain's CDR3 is CASSAGLAGTGELFF.

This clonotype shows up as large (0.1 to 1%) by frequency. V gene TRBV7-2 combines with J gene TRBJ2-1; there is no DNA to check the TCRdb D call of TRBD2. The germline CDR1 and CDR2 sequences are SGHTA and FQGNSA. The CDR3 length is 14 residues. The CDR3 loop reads CASSIPGLAGYLFF.

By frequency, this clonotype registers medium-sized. The CDR3 spells CASSLGDAQETQYF. The chain combines TRBV7-7 with TRBJ2-5; TCRdb selects TRBD1, and the lack of DNA leaves this call unchecked. Per the germline V gene, CDR1 is SSHAT and CDR2 is FNYEAQ (reference sequence). This CDR3 has 14 residues. Full variable domain (rest looked up from reference TRBV7-7 and TRBJ2-5): GAGVSQSPRYKVTKRGQDVTLRCDPISSHATLYWYQQALGQGPEFLTYFNYEAQPDKSGLPSDRFSAERPEGSISTLTIQRTEQRDSAMYRCASSLGDAQETQYFGPGTRLLVL.

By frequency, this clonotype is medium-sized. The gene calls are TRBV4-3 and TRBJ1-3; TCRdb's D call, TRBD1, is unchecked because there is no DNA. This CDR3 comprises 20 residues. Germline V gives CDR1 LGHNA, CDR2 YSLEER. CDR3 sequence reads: CASSQAGTGVISVSGNTIYF.

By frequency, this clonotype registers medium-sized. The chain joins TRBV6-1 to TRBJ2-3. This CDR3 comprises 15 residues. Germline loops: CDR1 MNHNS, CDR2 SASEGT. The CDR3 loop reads CASSDRTTSTDTQYF.

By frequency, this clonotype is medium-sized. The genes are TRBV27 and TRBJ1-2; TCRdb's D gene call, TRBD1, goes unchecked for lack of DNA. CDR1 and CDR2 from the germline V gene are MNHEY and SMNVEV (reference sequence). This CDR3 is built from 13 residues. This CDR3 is CASSDAPERGYTF.

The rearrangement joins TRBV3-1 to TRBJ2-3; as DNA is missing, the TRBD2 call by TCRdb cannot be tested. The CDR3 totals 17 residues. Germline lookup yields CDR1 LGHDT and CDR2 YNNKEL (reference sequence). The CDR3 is CASSQRSSGGAVDTQYF.

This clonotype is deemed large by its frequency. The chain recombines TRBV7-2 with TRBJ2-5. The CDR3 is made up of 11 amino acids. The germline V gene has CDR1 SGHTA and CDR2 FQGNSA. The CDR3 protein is CASSNQGTQYF.

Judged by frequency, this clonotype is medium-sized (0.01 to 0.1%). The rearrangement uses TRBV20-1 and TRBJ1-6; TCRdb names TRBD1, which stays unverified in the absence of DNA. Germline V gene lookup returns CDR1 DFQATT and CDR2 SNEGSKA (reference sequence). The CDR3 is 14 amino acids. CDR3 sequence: CSAPAGQGVSPLHF.

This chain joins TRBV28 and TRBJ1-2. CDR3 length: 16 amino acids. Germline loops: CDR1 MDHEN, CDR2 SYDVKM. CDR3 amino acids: CASSSGRPLSNYGVTF.

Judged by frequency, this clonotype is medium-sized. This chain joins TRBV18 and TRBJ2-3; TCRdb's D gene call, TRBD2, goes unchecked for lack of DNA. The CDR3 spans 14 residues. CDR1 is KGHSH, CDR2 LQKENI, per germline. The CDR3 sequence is CASSPPPSGVSQYF.

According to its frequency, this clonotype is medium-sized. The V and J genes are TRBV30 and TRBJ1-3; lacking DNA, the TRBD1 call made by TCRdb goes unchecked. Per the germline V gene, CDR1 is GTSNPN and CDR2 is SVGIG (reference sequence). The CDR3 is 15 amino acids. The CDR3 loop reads CAWRAKQGVGNTIYF.

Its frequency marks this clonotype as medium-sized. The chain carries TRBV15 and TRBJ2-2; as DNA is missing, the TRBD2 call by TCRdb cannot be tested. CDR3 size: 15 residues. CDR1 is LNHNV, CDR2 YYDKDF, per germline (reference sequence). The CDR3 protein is CATSRGGARAGELFF.